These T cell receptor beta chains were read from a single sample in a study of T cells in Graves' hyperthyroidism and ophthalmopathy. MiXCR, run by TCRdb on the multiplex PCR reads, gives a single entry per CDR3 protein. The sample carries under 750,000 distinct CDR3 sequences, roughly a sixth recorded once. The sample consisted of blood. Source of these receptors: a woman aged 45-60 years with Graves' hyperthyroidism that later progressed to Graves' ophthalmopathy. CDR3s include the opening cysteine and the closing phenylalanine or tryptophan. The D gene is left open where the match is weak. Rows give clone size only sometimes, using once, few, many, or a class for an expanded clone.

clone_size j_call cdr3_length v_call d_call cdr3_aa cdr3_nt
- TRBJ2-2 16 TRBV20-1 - CSARVLQSANTGELFF TGCAGTGCTAGAGTTCTCCAGAGCGCGAACACCGGGGAGCTGTTTTTT
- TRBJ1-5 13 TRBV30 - CAWSRYPNQPQHF TGTGCCTGGAGCAGGTACCCAAATCAGCCCCAGCATTTT
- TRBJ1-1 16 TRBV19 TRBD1 CASSMGGTGENTEAFF TGTGCCAGTAGTATGGGGGGGACAGGGGAGAACACTGAAGCTTTCTTT
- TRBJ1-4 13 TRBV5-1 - CASRAIRQEKLFF TGCGCCAGCAGGGCGATACGACAAGAAAAACTGTTTTTT
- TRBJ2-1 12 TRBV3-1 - CASSWTVEEQFF TGTGCCAGCAGCTGGACCGTTGAGGAGCAGTTCTTC
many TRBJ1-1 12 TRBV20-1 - CRQGPESTEAFF TGCAGGCAGGGCCCTGAAAGTACTGAAGCTTTCTTT
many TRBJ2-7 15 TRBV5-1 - CASSLVGGLKYEQYF TGCGCCAGCAGCTTGGTCGGGGGGCTTAAATACGAGCAGTACTTC
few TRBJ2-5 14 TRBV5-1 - CASSPVGSQETQYF TGCGCCAGCAGCCCGGTGGGGAGCCAAGAGACCCAGTACTTC
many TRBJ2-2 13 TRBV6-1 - CASKKGSTGELFF TGTGCCAGCAAGAAGGGGAGCACCGGGGAGCTGTTTTTT
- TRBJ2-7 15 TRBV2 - CASSVSGAGGYEQYF TGTGCCAGCAGTGTATCAGGAGCTGGAGGCTACGAGCAGTACTTC
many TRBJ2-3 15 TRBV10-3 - CAISESSQGTDTQYF TGTGCCATCAGTGAGTCTAGCCAGGGCACAGATACGCAGTATTTT
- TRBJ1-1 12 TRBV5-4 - CASRGDYTEAFF TGCGCCAGCCGCGGGGATTACACTGAAGCTTTCTTT
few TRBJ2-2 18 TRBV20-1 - CSANSLGEGSANTGELFF TGCAGTGCTAATAGTTTGGGAGAGGGTAGCGCGAACACCGGGGAGCTGTTTTTT
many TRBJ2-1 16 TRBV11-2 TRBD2 CASSLGPRLAGNEQFF TGTGCCAGCAGCTTAGGCCCGAGACTAGCGGGGAATGAGCAGTTCTTC
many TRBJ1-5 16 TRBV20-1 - CSARSQGLYSNQPQHF TGCAGTGCTAGATCACAGGGACTCTATAGCAATCAGCCCCAGCATTTT
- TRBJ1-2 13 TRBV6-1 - CASSKTQNYGYTF TGTGCCAGCAGTAAGACCCAGAACTATGGCTACACCTTC
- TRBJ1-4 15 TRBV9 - CASSVGEGLTEKLFF TGTGCCAGCAGCGTAGGGGAGGGTTTGACTGAAAAACTGTTTTTT
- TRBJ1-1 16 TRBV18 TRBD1 CASSPSPQGVNTEAFF TGTGCCAGCTCACCGAGCCCCCAGGGGGTTAACACTGAAGCTTTCTTT
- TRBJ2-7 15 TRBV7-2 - CASNVVSGIGYEQYF TGTGCCAGCAACGTCGTGTCAGGGATCGGCTACGAGCAGTACTTC
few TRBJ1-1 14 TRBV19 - CASSLDRTHTEAFF TGTGCCAGTAGTCTGGACCGGACGCACACTGAAGCTTTCTTT
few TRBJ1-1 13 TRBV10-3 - CAISAEGHTEAFF TGTGCCATCAGTGCAGAAGGACACACTGAAGCTTTCTTT
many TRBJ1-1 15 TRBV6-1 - CASSELMTVNTEAFF TGTGCCAGCAGTGAACTGATGACAGTGAACACTGAAGCTTTCTTT
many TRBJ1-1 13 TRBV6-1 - CASSDNRDTEAFF TGTGCCAGCAGTGATAATAGGGACACTGAAGCTTTCTTT
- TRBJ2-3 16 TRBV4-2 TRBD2 CASSQPLAGGRDTQYF TGTGCCAGCAGCCAACCACTAGCGGGGGGGCGTGATACGCAGTATTTT
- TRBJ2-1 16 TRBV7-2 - CASSTKSPFAGNEQFF TGTGCCAGCAGCACGAAAAGCCCTTTTGCGGGGAATGAGCAGTTCTTC